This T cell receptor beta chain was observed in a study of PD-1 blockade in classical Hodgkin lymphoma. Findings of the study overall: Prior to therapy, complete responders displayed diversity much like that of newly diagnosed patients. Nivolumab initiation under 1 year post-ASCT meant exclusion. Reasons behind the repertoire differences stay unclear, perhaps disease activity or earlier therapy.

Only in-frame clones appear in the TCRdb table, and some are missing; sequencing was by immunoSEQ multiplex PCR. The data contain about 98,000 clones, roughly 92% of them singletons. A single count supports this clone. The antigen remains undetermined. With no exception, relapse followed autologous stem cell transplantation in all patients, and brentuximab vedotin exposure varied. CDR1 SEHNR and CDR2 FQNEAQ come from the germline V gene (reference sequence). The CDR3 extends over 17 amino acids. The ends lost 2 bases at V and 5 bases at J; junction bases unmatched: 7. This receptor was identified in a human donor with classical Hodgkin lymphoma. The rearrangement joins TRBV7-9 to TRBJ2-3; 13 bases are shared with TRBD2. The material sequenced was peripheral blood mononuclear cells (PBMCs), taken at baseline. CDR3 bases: TGTGCCAGCAGCTTAACCACTAGCGGGAGGGCCGGAGATACGCAGTATTTT. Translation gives CASSLTTSGRAGDTQYF.